This is a list of T cell receptor beta chains from one sample in a study of siplizumab effects on memory and regulatory T cells. The data were produced by immunoSEQ multiplex PCR, yet TCRdb's version contains in-frame clones alone and is incomplete. The table has 85,000 to 120,000 clones, 92% seen once. The sample was CD4+ T cells sorted from blood. These receptors were obtained from a human donor in good health. Each CDR3 is given with its conserved first and last residue. Each record gives: V gene, CDR3 length, D gene, J gene, clone size, CDR3 DNA, CDR3 protein. The D gene is left open where the match is weak. Only some rows state a clone size, as once, few, many or a class for expanded clones.

TRBV7-2	18	.	TRBJ2-3	.	TGTGCCAGCAGCTCGAGCGGAAACGTGGTCCCTAGCACAGATACGCAGTATTTT	CASSSSGNVVPSTDTQYF
TRBV28	16	.	TRBJ1-1	.	TGTGCCAGCAGTTCCCGATTAACGGGACGGAACACTGAAGCTTTCTTT	CASSSRLTGRNTEAFF
TRBV5-4	13	TRBD1	TRBJ2-7	.	TGTGCCACGAATTGGGACAGGGTGAACGAGCAGTACTTC	CATNWDRVNEQYF
TRBV5-6	17	TRBD1	TRBJ1-2	once	TGTGCCAGCAGCTTGGAGCTTGTCGCCGGGACAGCCTATGGCTACACCTTC	CASSLELVAGTAYGYTF
TRBV5-1	15	.	TRBJ2-2	.	TGCGCCAGCAGCTTGGACAGCCGAAACACCGGGGAGCTGTTTTTT	CASSLDSRNTGELFF
TRBV11-2	16	TRBD2	TRBJ2-1	.	TGTGCCAGCAGCCGGAAATCGACTAGCGGGAGGGTTGAGCAGTTCTTC	CASSRKSTSGRVEQFF
TRBV28	14	.	TRBJ2-2	once	TGTGCCAGCAGTTCGCCCCAGGGCACCGGGGAGCTGTTTTTT	CASSSPQGTGELFF
TRBV18	14	.	TRBJ1-4	few	TGTGCCAGCTCACCCGGACAGTTTAATGAAAAACTGTTTTTT	CASSPGQFNEKLFF
TRBV6-5	16	.	TRBJ1-1	.	TGTGCCAGCAGTTACTCGGGGGCGGGTGCCAACACTGAAGCTTTCTTT	CASSYSGAGANTEAFF
TRBV5-1	13	.	TRBJ2-7	.	TGCGCCAGCAGCTTCTTATCTACCTACGAGCAGTACTTC	CASSFLSTYEQYF
TRBV5-1	14	TRBD1	TRBJ2-5	once	TGCGCCAGCAGCTCGGGACAGGGTAGGGAGACCCAGTACTTC	CASSSGQGRETQYF
TRBV19	15	.	TRBJ2-5	.	TGTGCCAGTAGTATATTTCTAGCAAGGGAAGAGACCCAGTACTTC	CASSIFLAREETQYF
TRBV18	14	.	TRBJ2-7	.	TGTGCCAGCTCATTTCAGACGGGGGCGGGCGAGCAGTACTTC	CASSFQTGAGEQYF
TRBV7-3	13	.	TRBJ2-6	.	TGTGCCAGCAGCCAAAACGGGGCCAACGTCCTGACTTTC	CASSQNGANVLTF
TRBV11-2	13	.	TRBJ1-6	once	TGTGCCAGCAGCTTACTTTCCGGTTCACCCCTCCACTTT	CASSLLSGSPLHF
TRBV4-1	19	TRBD2	TRBJ2-3	.	TGCGCCAGCAGCCAAGATTCGACTAGCGGGAGGGCCATTACAGATACGCAGTATTTT	CASSQDSTSGRAITDTQYF
TRBV19	11	.	TRBJ2-3	.	TGTGCCAGTAGTATGTTGGATACGCAGTATTTT	CASSMLDTQYF
TRBV25-1	16	TRBD1	TRBJ1-5	once	TGTGCCAGCCGTAACCAGGGGGCGTTGGGCAATCAGCCCCAGCATTTT	CASRNQGALGNQPQHF
TRBV7-9	14	TRBD1	TRBJ1-6	.	TGTGCCAGCAGGGGGGACAGGGTCGGTTCACCCCTCCACTTT	CASRGDRVGSPLHF
TRBV28	13	TRBD1	TRBJ1-1	.	TGTGCCAGCAGGCAACAGGGGCACACTGAAGCTTTCTTT	CASRQQGHTEAFF
TRBV21-1	18	.	TRBJ2-1	.	TGTGCCAGCATCAGGACTAGCGGGCGACACAACTCCTACAATGAGCAGTTCTTC	CASIRTSGRHNSYNEQFF
TRBV6-1	14	.	TRBJ2-7	.	TGTGCCAGCAGTTATAATACAGGGCTAGGGGAGCAGTACTTC	CASSYNTGLGEQYF
TRBV19	13	.	TRBJ1-2	.	TGTGCCAGTAGTACCGGACAGAACTATGGCTACACCTTC	CASSTGQNYGYTF
TRBV11-3	15	TRBD1	TRBJ2-3	once	TGTGCCAGCAGCCCCAGACAGGGAGCCACAGATACGCAGTATTTT	CASSPRQGATDTQYF
TRBV28	16	.	TRBJ2-1	.	TGTGCCAGCAGTTCCCACCGGGGGAATCATTGGGATGAGCAGTTCTTC	CASSSHRGNHWDEQFF
TRBV27	16	.	TRBJ2-1	.	TGTGCCAGCAGTCGGTCATCAAGGGCAGGGAGGAATGAGCAGTTCTTC	CASSRSSRAGRNEQFF
TRBV11-3	13	TRBD1	TRBJ2-1	.	TGTGCCAGCAGCGCGACAGGGGGCAATGAGCAGTTCTTC	CASSATGGNEQFF
TRBV2	11	.	TRBJ2-3	.	TGTGCCAGCACCCTGGTGGATACGCAGTATTTT	CASTLVDTQYF
TRBV19	16	.	TRBJ1-1	.	TGTGCCAGTAGTGCCCCGGTCGGGGTCATGAACACTGAAGCTTTCTTT	CASSAPVGVMNTEAFF
TRBV5-5	16	TRBD2	TRBJ2-2	.	TGTGCCAGCAGCCGACTAGCGGGAACGAACACCGGGGAGCTGTTTTTT	CASSRLAGTNTGELFF
TRBV19	13	.	TRBJ2-5	.	TGTGCCAGTAGTATTAGCAGCCAAGAGACCCAGTACTTC	CASSISSQETQYF
TRBV7-3	16	TRBD2	TRBJ2-1	.	TGTGCCAGCAGCCCGAAGACTAGCGGGAGTCTTAATGAGCAGTTCTTC	CASSPKTSGSLNEQFF
TRBV11-2	15	.	TRBJ2-3	.	TGTGCCAGCAGTCTGGTTGGGGGGCAGGCAGATACGCAGTATTTT	CASSLVGGQADTQYF
TRBV30	13	.	TRBJ1-4	.	TGTGCCTTCCTCCGGAGTGCTAATGAAAAACTGTTTTTT	CAFLRSANEKLFF
TRBV6-6	14	.	TRBJ2-3	.	TGTGCCAGCAGGTATCGTCAGGGTCGGGATACGCAGTATTTT	CASRYRQGRDTQYF
TRBV5-6	16	TRBD2	TRBJ2-5	.	TGTGCCAGCAGCGAGTTTCGGCGGGAGTCCCAAGAGACCCAGTACTTC	CASSEFRRESQETQYF
TRBV28	15	TRBD1	TRBJ2-5	once	TGTGCCAGCAGTTTAACCGGGACAGGGTCGGAGACCCAGTACTTC	CASSLTGTGSETQYF
TRBV4-1	15	.	TRBJ1-1	.	TGCGCCAGCAGCCAAGTTGGCAGTATGAACACTGAAGCTTTCTTT	CASSQVGSMNTEAFF
TRBV15	15	.	TRBJ2-2	.	TGTGCCACCCGGAGTCAGGGAGTTGGGTCCGGGGAGCTGTTTTTT	CATRSQGVGSGELFF
TRBV2	15	TRBD1	TRBJ1-5	.	TGTGCCAGCAGTGGGGACAGGGGGCGGAATCAGCCCCAGCATTTT	CASSGDRGRNQPQHF
TRBV5-1	13	.	TRBJ2-7	.	TGCGCCAGCAGCTGGCAGGGGCCTGACGAGCAGTACTTC	CASSWQGPDEQYF
TRBV30	14	.	TRBJ1-4	.	TGTGCCTGGAGAGGGGGACGGACCAATGAAAAACTGTTTTTT	CAWRGGRTNEKLFF
TRBV11-3	15	TRBD2	TRBJ2-2	.	TGTGCCAGCAGCTTAGCGGGAGGGAACACCGGGGAGCTGTTTTTT	CASSLAGGNTGELFF
TRBV28	13	.	TRBJ2-2	.	TGTGCCAGCGACAGAGCTAACACCGGGGAGCTGTTTTTT	CASDRANTGELFF
TRBV6-1	14	.	TRBJ1-1	.	TGTGCCAGCAGTGAGCTGGGGATCCTCACTGAAGCTTTCTTT	CASSELGILTEAFF
TRBV7-8	16	TRBD2	TRBJ2-7	.	TGTGCCAGCAGCTTAGCTAGGTCTAGCGGGAGTTACGAGCAGTACTTC	CASSLARSSGSYEQYF
TRBV27	13	.	TRBJ2-2	.	TGTGCCAGCGGCGTCGACCGGTCGGGGGAGCTGTTTTTT	CASGVDRSGELFF
TRBV7-4	15	.	TRBJ1-3	.	TGTGCCAGCAGTACAAGGGTCCGCTCTGGAAACACCATATATTTT	CASSTRVRSGNTIYF
TRBV14	15	.	TRBJ1-2	few	TGTGCCAGCAGCCAAGACGACAAGATAGTGGCTGGCTACACCTTC	CASSQDDKIVAGYTF
TRBV28	15	.	TRBJ2-7	.	TGTGCCAGCAGTTTTACGGGGCCCTCGATCTACGAGCAGTACTTC	CASSFTGPSIYEQYF
TRBV6-5	16	TRBD1	TRBJ1-1	many	TGTGCCAGCAGTTACGCGAGGGGACAGGGGGTCACTGAAGCTTTCTTT	CASSYARGQGVTEAFF
TRBV10-2	15	.	TRBJ2-2	.	TGCGCCAGCAGTGAGTTCACCGCGGTCGTCGGGGAGCTGTTTTTT	CASSEFTAVVGELFF
TRBV6-6	15	TRBD2	TRBJ2-1	.	TGTGCCAGCAGTTACTCTGGACTAGCGGAGAATGAGCAGTTCTTC	CASSYSGLAENEQFF
TRBV29-1	12	.	TRBJ2-5	.	TGCAGCGGACTTCCCAACCAAGAGACCCAGTACTTC	CSGLPNQETQYF
TRBV10-2	11	.	TRBJ2-1	.	TGCGCCAGCGTAGGTTACAATGAGCAGTTCTTC	CASVGYNEQFF
TRBV28	14	TRBD2	TRBJ2-1	.	TGTGCCAGCAGTTTAGGGGACTACTACAATGAGCAGTTCTTC	CASSLGDYYNEQFF